The 25 T cell receptor beta chains in this list originate from one sample, sequenced in a study of human T cells and chemical hapten exposure. Documented time point: patch test 1, 2 weeks after DPC sensitization. The treatment was: therapeutic diphenylcyclopropenone sensitization with weekly scalp DPC. TCRdb reprocessed the RACE reads via MiXCR and lists one record per CDR3 protein. This table holds approximately 100,000 distinct CDR3 sequences, approximately 11% found once. Sample: whole blood, taken in connection with sensitization to the hapten diphenylcyclopropenone (DPC). The source is a woman aged 40 to 49 with alopecia areata. Some clones in this sample may be carry-over from other donors' samples.

This clonotype appeared many times. In nucleotides, the CDR3 is TGCAGCGCCACTTTCCGCAGGGGGCTTTTTGACGAGCAGTACTTC. Encoded protein: CSATFRRGLFDEQYF. The chain has TRBV29-1 and TRBJ2-7, with 8 bases lining up with TRBD1. Germline V CDR1 and CDR2: SQVTM, ANQGSEA. The CDR3 is 15 amino acids. J gave up 5 bases and V 7 bases, and 16 bases lay outside the gene matches.

This clonotype was detected only a few times. V and J are TRBV7-9 and TRBJ2-1; 9 positions match TRBD2. The CDR3 length is 13 residues. CDR1 and CDR2 from the germline V gene are SEHNR and FQNEAQ (reference sequence). V was clipped by 7 bases and J by 8 bases; unmatched bases: 6. CDR3 loop: CASKGTSSHEQFF. CDR3 nucleotides: TGTGCCAGCAAGGGGACTAGCAGCCATGAGCAGTTCTTC.

This clonotype was detected ten times or more. J is TRBJ2-1 and V is TRBV6-2 or TRBV6-3, with D perhaps TRBD2 (7 bases). Germline V gives CDR1 MNHEY, CDR2 SVGEGT. Trimming stripped 6 bases from V and 4 bases from J, with 16 bases between. CDR3 length: 15 residues. DNA of the CDR3: TGTGCCAGCAGCGTTGGGGGGGCCGGTTACAATGAGCAGTTCTTC. Encoded protein: CASSVGGAGYNEQFF.

Ten or more counts support this clonotype. The chain carries TRBV11-2 and TRBJ2-4; D is possibly TRBD2 (5 bases). The CDR3 runs to 14 residues. Germline V gene data show CDR1 as SGHAT and CDR2 as FQNNGV. Between the trimmed V and J ends, which lost 3 bases and 4 bases, there was a span of 10 bases. CDR3 loop: CASSLRALKNIQYF. CDR3 bases: TGTGCCAGCAGCTTGCGGGCCCTTAAAAACATTCAGTACTTC.

This chain uses TRBV6-1 with TRBJ1-1; D is perhaps TRBD1 (5 bases). Trimming stripped 4 bases from V and 1 base from J, with 16 bases between. The CDR3 loop spans 16 amino acids. Germline V lookup: CDR1 MNHNS, CDR2 SASEGT. The CDR3: CASSGAFRGANTEAFF. The CDR3, as DNA: TGTGCCAGCAGTGGGGCCTTCAGAGGGGCGAACACTGAAGCTTTCTTT.

This clonotype was observed a handful of times. This sequence joins TRBV29-1 and TRBJ2-3; D is undetermined. The V end lost 6 bases, the J end lost 3 bases, and 16 bases lay between the germline ends. The CDR3 extends over 14 amino acids. Per germline, CDR1 SQVTM and CDR2 ANQGSEA. CDR3 in amino acids: CSVGIAERTDTQYF. Written as DNA, the CDR3 is TGCAGCGTAGGTATAGCAGAAAGGACAGATACGCAGTATTTT.

This chain connects TRBV13 to TRBJ2-7; the D gene could be TRBD1 or TRBD2 (5 bases each). Germline V gene lookup returns CDR1 PRHDT and CDR2 FYEKMQ (reference sequence). V lost 7 bases and J lost 4, with 14 bases in between. The CDR3 spans 13 residues. This CDR3 reads CASTRGGGYEQYF. The CDR3 region has the DNA TGTGCCAGCACCCGAGGTGGGGGTTACGAGCAGTACTTC.

The chain combines TRBV5-4 with TRBJ2-2; D possibly corresponds to TRBD2 (5 bases). Trimming removed 3 bases from V and 4 bases from J, with 10 bases in between. CDR1 is SGHNT, CDR2 YYREEE, per germline (reference sequence). The CDR3 length is 14 residues. This CDR3 reads CASSSDLSTGELFF. The CDR3 DNA reads as TGTGCCAGCAGCTCGGACTTGTCCACCGGGGAGCTGTTTTTT.

The chain employs TRBV27 and TRBJ2-2; 9 bases map to TRBD2. J was trimmed by 3 bases and V by 1 base; bases with no gene match: 6. The CDR3 sequence is 17 residues long. In germline, CDR1 is MNHEY, CDR2 SMNVEV (reference sequence). The CDR3: CASSLFRRGGHTGELFF. CDR3 nucleotides: TGTGCCAGCAGTTTATTCCGGCGGGGGGGCCACACCGGGGAGCTGTTTTTT.

This clonotype was found many times. The rearrangement uses TRBV12-3 or TRBV12-4 and TRBJ1-1; 8 nucleotides line up with TRBD1. This CDR3 has 15 residues. V lost 6 bases to trimming and J lost 4 bases; unmatched junction nucleotides: 10. CDR3 in DNA: TGTGCCAGCAGGGGTCGGACAGGGAAGGGCACTGAAGCTTTCTTT. Translation: CASRGRTGKGTEAFF.

As for this clonotype: Since a much larger clone is just one base distant, this may be a read error. This sequence joins TRBV6-5 and TRBJ2-2; weak D call: TRBD2 (5 bases). Germline CDR1 reads MNHEY; CDR2 reads SVGAGI. The CDR3 consists of 14 residues. In DNA form, the CDR3 reads TGTGCCAGCGTTAATGCCCGGAGGACCGGGAAGCTGTTTTTT. Its translation: CASVNARRTGKLFF.

This clonotype was seen only a few times. The V and J genes are TRBV3-1 and TRBJ1-1; D might be TRBD1 (5 bases). CDR1 and CDR2 (germline): LGHDT, YNNKEL (reference sequence). V was trimmed by 1 base and J by 0 bases, leaving 12 bases between them. The CDR3 length is 16 residues. The CDR3: CASSQVPGRVNTEAFF. CDR3 sequence (DNA): TGTGCCAGCAGCCAAGTTCCCGGCAGGGTGAACACTGAAGCTTTCTTT.

This clonotype was counted at least ten times. The V call is TRBV7-2, the J call TRBJ2-7; 8 bases fit TRBD1. V lost 2 bases, J lost 3 bases, and 6 bases stayed unmatched. The CDR3 has 15 amino acids. Germline lookup yields CDR1 SGHTA and CDR2 FQGNSA. The CDR3 protein is CASSLPDRADYEQYF. Here the CDR3 DNA reads TGTGCCAGCAGCTTACCGGACAGGGCGGACTACGAGCAGTACTTC.

The sample holds many counts of this clonotype. This rearrangement joins TRBV9 to TRBJ2-3, with D possibly being TRBD1 or TRBD2 (5 bases each). The germline V and J ends were trimmed by 3 bases and 1 base, with 15 bases remaining between them. The CDR3 sequence is 16 residues long. Germline V gives CDR1 SGDLS, CDR2 YYNGEE. The CDR3 protein is CASSGGTGYGTDTQYF. The CDR3 coding sequence is TGTGCCAGCAGCGGAGGGACGGGGTATGGCACAGATACGCAGTATTTT. The whole variable domain, remainder taken from reference TRBV9 and TRBJ2-3, is DSGVTQTPKHLITATGQRVTLRCSPRSGDLSVYWYQQSLDQGLQFLIQYYNGEERAKGNILERFSAQQFPDLHSELNLSSLELGDSALYFCASSGGTGYGTDTQYFGPGTRLTVL.

This clonotype was counted ten times or more. This chain links TRBV6-5 with TRBJ2-5, with D unclear. The length of the CDR3 is 11 residues. Germline lookup yields CDR1 MNHEY and CDR2 SVGAGI. The V end was cut by 4 bases, the J end by 4 bases, with 4 bases between. Here the CDR3 DNA reads TGTGCCAGCAGTTCTCCAGAGACCCAGTACTTC. This encodes CASSSPETQYF.

Of note for this clonotype: A read error may be the cause here, since a much bigger clone is one base away. This sequence joins TRBV19 and TRBJ2-1; 7 bases line up with TRBD2. Germline assignment: CDR1 LNHDA and CDR2 SQIVND (reference sequence). The CDR3 has 14 amino acids. CDR3 DNA: TGTGCCAGTAGTAGCGCGGGAGCCGGCAATGGGCAGTTCTTC. As protein: CASSSAGAGNGQFF.

This rearrangement joins TRBV28 to TRBJ2-7; unclear D gene. Germline V gene data show CDR1 as MDHEN and CDR2 as SYDVKM. This CDR3 spans 14 amino acids. Trimming cost V 8 bases and J 0 bases, with 14 bases left between them. The CDR3: CASDSPGSSYEQYF. The CDR3 DNA follows: TGTGCCAGCGACTCTCCGGGCAGCTCCTACGAGCAGTACTTC.

Many counts were recorded for this clonotype. The V gene is TRBV9, the J gene TRBJ1-2, with D perhaps TRBD1 (6 bases). Trimming removed 3 bases at V and 4 bases at J, with 19 bases between. Germline V gene lookup returns CDR1 SGDLS and CDR2 YYNGEE. The CDR3 is 16 amino acids. Written as DNA, the CDR3 is TGTGCCAGCAGCGAGGGAGGGACACAAGCTCTCTATGGCTACACCTTC. Translating gives CASSEGGTQALYGYTF.

This chain joins TRBV29-1 and TRBJ2-6, with 7 bases that match TRBD1. The CDR3 extends over 15 amino acids. V dropped 3 bases and J dropped 2; count of bases not matched to a gene: 4. CDR1 and CDR2 (germline): SQVTM, ANQGSEA. The CDR3 here is CSVEGTATGANVLTF. The CDR3 DNA reads TGCAGCGTTGAGGGGACAGCCACTGGGGCCAACGTCCTGACTTTC.

In its sample, this clonotype was seen many times. The chain combines TRBV7-2 with TRBJ2-1; D call uncertain. Trimming shortened V by 1 base and J by 3 bases, and 7 bases separated the two germline ends. Germline CDR1 reads SGHTA; CDR2 reads FQGNSA. CDR3 size: 14 residues. The CDR3 protein is CASSLDGFYNEQFF. CDR3 coding DNA: TGTGCCAGCAGCTTAGACGGTTTCTACAATGAGCAGTTCTTC.

The chain recombines TRBV7-8 with TRBJ2-5; 9 positions match TRBD1. CDR1 and CDR2 (germline): SGHVS, FQNEAQ. The CDR3 loop spans 13 amino acids. V lost 5 bases to trimming and J lost 7 bases; unmatched junction nucleotides: 5. The CDR3 coding sequence is TGTGCCAGCAGCCCAATGACAGGGGGGACCCAGTACTTC. Translating it yields CASSPMTGGTQYF.

This clonotype was seen many times. CDR3 amino acids: CASSLVGQGSNQPQHF. The CDR3 DNA is TGTGCCAGCAGCTTAGTTGGACAGGGGAGCAATCAGCCCCAGCATTTT. V and J are TRBV7-2 and TRBJ1-5; 9 bases are shared with TRBD1. J was trimmed by 1 base and V by 1 base; bases with no gene match: 2. The CDR3 sequence is 16 residues long. The germline V gene has CDR1 SGHTA and CDR2 FQGNSA.

This clonotype was seen a few times. The CDR3 sequence: CSARDWRETQYF. Written as DNA, the CDR3 is TGCAGTGCTAGAGATTGGCGGGAGACCCAGTACTTC. The rearrangement links TRBV20-1 to TRBJ2-5, with unresolved D. The CDR3 totals 12 residues. V lost 0 bases, J lost 5 bases, and 7 bases lay in between. Germline CDR1 is DFQATT and CDR2 is SNEGSKA (reference sequence).

This clonotype was found a few times. The rearrangement uses TRBV27 and TRBJ2-5, with D unclear. Trimming took 6 bases from V and 7 from J, leaving 15 bases between them. CDR1 and CDR2 (germline): MNHEY, SMNVEV (reference sequence). This CDR3 spans 13 amino acids. The DNA of the CDR3 is TGTGCCAGCAGAAAGACTGGTGCTGGGACCCAGTACTTC. This sequence encodes CASRKTGAGTQYF.

This clonotype came up a few times. The J gene is TRBJ1-1, the V gene TRBV28, with no clear D. V was trimmed by 3 bases and J by 7 bases, leaving 6 bases between them. Germline V gene sequence: CDR1 MDHEN, CDR2 SYDVKM. The CDR3 totals 11 residues. The CDR3 region has the DNA TGTGCCAGCAGTTTGAAGTTTGAAGCTTTCTTT. Translation: CASSLKFEAFF.